The next 4 T cell receptor beta chains were all read from a single sample in a study of graft-versus-host responses after intestinal transplantation. Data came from immunoSEQ multiplex PCR; TCRdb stores just in-frame clones and leaves some out. The data show more than 85,000 clones, 85% to 95% seen once. What these receptors recognize is not known. The sequencing here drew on unstimulated CD8+ T cells sorted from spleen or lymph node cells, taken before transplant. Receptors originate from a human donor who was the organ donor for an intestinal transplant.

As concerns this clone: Germline is not matched at one junction end, which may reflect a read error. The sample carries other DNA sequences with the same CDR3. The chain uses TRBV29-1 and TRBJ2-7; TRBD2 matches 11 bases. CDR3 size: 14 residues. Germline V gene lookup returns CDR1 SQVTM and CDR2 ANQGSEA. In DNA form, the CDR3 reads TGCAGCGTTGAAACCGGGACTAGCGGCTACGAGCAGTACTTT. It encodes CSVETGTSGYEQYF.

This chain uses TRBV27 with TRBJ2-1, with D perhaps matching TRBD2 (6 bases). Germline V lookup: CDR1 MNHEY, CDR2 SMNVEV (reference sequence). The CDR3 is made up of 18 amino acids. V dropped 5 bases and J dropped 7 bases, with 27 bases sitting between them. This CDR3 reads CASSPYPLLAPPRNEQFF. The DNA of the CDR3 is TGTGCCAGCAGTCCCTACCCATTACTAGCCCCACCAAGGAATGAGCAGTTCTTC.

The chain employs TRBV19 and TRBJ2-1; D may be TRBD1 (6 bases). Germline loops: CDR1 LNHDA, CDR2 SQIVND (reference sequence). The CDR3 extends over 13 amino acids. Trimming removed 6 bases at V and 5 bases at J, with 11 bases between. In nucleotides, the CDR3 is TGTGCCAGTAGGAAGACAGGAGACAATGAGCAGTTCTTC. It yields the protein CASRKTGDNEQFF.

The CDR3 bases are TGTGCCAGCAGTGAATGGGTCGGCGGGGGGGCTGATCAGCCCCAGCATTTT. It yields the protein CASSEWVGGGADQPQHF. This chain connects TRBV6-1 to TRBJ1-5; D is possibly TRBD1 (6 bases). V was cut by 2 bases and J by 5 bases, with 19 bases left in between. The CDR3 has 17 amino acids. CDR1 and CDR2 (germline): MNHNS, SASEGT.